The subject of this entry is one TCR beta chain. The data originate from a study of blood T cells in healthy people across ages. Through a sample-barcoded 5' primer and a J-beta primer mix, a second PCR was run for roughly 7 to 11 cycles. TCRdb re-called the 5' RACE reads with MiXCR, one entry per CDR3 protein. The sample carries 1.5 million to 2 million distinct CDR3 sequences, roughly 52% recorded once. Trimming removed 7 bases from V and 3 bases from J; junction bases left unmatched: 8. Per germline, CDR1 SGHAT and CDR2 FQDESV (reference sequence). The CDR3 loop spans 14 amino acids. Per-sample PBMC isolation yielded at least 6.5 million cells. Total RNA was isolated from each sample in quantities of at least 5.5 micrograms.

This chain links TRBV11-1 with TRBJ1-1; 7 positions match TRBD1. Sequencing was carried out using blood. The sequence was collected from a woman in her thirties or forties in good health. The CDR3: CASTDRDSYTEAFF. CDR3 nucleotide sequence: TGTGCCAGCACCGACCGGGACAGTTACACTGAAGCTTTCTTT.